The clone carrying this T cell receptor beta chain showed up just a few times. The antigen is not known. The entry originates in a study of blood T cells in healthy people across ages. The use of a sample-barcoded 5' primer and a J-beta primer mix characterized a second PCR of about 6 to 11 cycles. TCRdb re-called the 5' RACE reads with MiXCR, one entry per CDR3 protein. Of about 900,000 distinct CDR3 sequences in the sample, roughly 52% were seen once. Broader study findings: Roughly linear age-related decline in beta diversity appeared, significant by age around 40.

Material for sequencing was blood. The receptor comes from a man aged 25 to 40 in good health.

The CDR3 is CASSVLGGGYEQYF. For the CDR3, the DNA is TGTGCCAGCAGCGTCTTAGGGGGGGGGTACGAGCAGTACTTC. The chain couples TRBV9 to TRBJ2-7; maybe TRBD2 (7 bases). Trimming took 2 bases from V and 4 from J, leaving 13 bases between them. This CDR3 is built from 14 residues. Germline values: CDR1 SGDLS, CDR2 YYNGEE.